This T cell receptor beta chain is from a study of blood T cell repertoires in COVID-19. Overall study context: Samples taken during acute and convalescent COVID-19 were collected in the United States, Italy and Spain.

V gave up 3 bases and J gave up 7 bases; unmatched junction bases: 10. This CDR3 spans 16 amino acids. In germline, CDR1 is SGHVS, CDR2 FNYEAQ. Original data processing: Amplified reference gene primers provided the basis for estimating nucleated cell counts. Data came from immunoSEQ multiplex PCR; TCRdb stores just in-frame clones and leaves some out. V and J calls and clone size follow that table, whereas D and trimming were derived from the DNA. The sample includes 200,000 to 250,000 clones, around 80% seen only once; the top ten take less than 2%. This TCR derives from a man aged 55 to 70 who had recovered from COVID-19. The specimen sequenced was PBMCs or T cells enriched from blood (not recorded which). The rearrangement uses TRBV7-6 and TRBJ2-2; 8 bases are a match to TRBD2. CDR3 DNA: TGTGCCAGCAGCTTTCAGCGGGGGCCACTTAGCGGGGAGCTGTTTTTT. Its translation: CASSFQRGPLSGELFF.